These 7 T cell receptor beta chains were all obtained from the same sample, sequenced in a study of T cells in localized non-small cell lung cancer. Libraries were prepared by immunoSEQ multiplex PCR; TCRdb keeps only in-frame clonotypes and omits some of them. The sample includes approximately 29,000 clones, roughly 87% of them seen just once. Sequenced here: peripheral blood, sampled before any cancer treatment. Source of these receptors: a male donor at least 60 years old with stage I lung adenocarcinoma.

V and J are TRBV14 and TRBJ2-1, with 7 nucleotides matching TRBD1. V was pared by 0 bases and J by 9 bases, with 5 bases of the junction left unmatched. CDR1 is SGHDN, CDR2 FVKESK, per germline. This CDR3 has 14 residues. CDR3 amino acids: CASSQERGLGEQFF. The DNA of the CDR3 is TGTGCCAGCAGCCAAGAGAGGGGGCTAGGTGAGCAGTTCTTC.

The chain recombines TRBV9 with TRBJ2-3; D remains ambiguous. Deletions cut 0 bases from V and 1 base from J, with 9 bases between. The length of the CDR3 is 15 residues. From germline, CDR1 is SGDLS and CDR2 YYNGEE. CDR3 sequence: CASSVEPIRTDTQYF. Here the CDR3 DNA reads TGTGCCAGCAGCGTAGAGCCGATACGCACAGATACGCAGTATTTT.

The CDR3 is CASTPGAGNQPQHF. CDR3 DNA sequence: TGTGCCAGTACCCCTGGGGCAGGGAATCAGCCCCAGCATTTT. The chain links TRBV19 to TRBJ1-5; D is perhaps TRBD1 (5 bases). The CDR3 runs to 14 residues. The V end was cut by 7 bases, the J end by 4 bases, with 14 bases between. Germline V gene sequence: CDR1 LNHDA, CDR2 SQIVND (reference sequence).

J is TRBJ2-5 and V is TRBV19, with TRBD2 matching over 8 bases. Germline V gives CDR1 LNHDA, CDR2 SQIVND (reference sequence). The CDR3 loop spans 14 amino acids. V was pared by 3 bases and J by 2 bases, with 2 bases of the junction left unmatched. CDR3 region: CASSIASGQETQYF. CDR3 DNA sequence: TGTGCCAGTAGTATTGCTAGCGGGCAAGAGACCCAGTACTTC.

The count of this clone is one. The chain employs TRBV5-4 and TRBJ1-2; the D is unclear. The germline V gene encodes CDR1 SGHNT and CDR2 YYREEE (reference sequence). The ends were cut back, 0 bases at V and 6 bases at J, with 12 bases in the middle. The CDR3 covers 14 residues. This CDR3 is CASSLGADPDGYTF. The CDR3 coding sequence is TGTGCCAGCAGCTTGGGGGCGGACCCTGATGGCTACACCTTC. Supplemented by reference TRBV5-4 and TRBJ1-2, the full variable domain reads ETGVTQSPTHLIKTRGQQVTLRCSSQSGHNTVSWYQQALGQGPQFIFQYYREEENGRGNFPPRFSGLQFPNYSSELNVNALELDDSALYLCASSLGADPDGYTFGSGTRLTVV.

The genes are TRBV19 and TRBJ1-6; 11 bases line up with TRBD1. V lost 6 bases to trimming and J lost 7 bases; unmatched junction nucleotides: 8. The length of the CDR3 is 16 residues. Germline V CDR1 and CDR2: LNHDA, SQIVND (reference sequence). The CDR3 DNA sequence: TGTGCCAGTAGACCCGGGACAGGGGGTTACAATTCACCCCTCCACTTT. Amino acid sequence: CASRPGTGGYNSPLHF.

CDR3 bases: TGTGCCAGCAGCCTCAGGGGGGTAGGGTTCACTGAAGCTTTCTTT. As protein: CASSLRGVGFTEAFF. The chain recombines TRBV11-2 with TRBJ1-1, with 7 bases that match TRBD1. The V and J ends lost 5 bases and 4 bases, in that order; junction bases with no gene match: 10. Per germline, CDR1 SGHAT and CDR2 FQNNGV. The CDR3 has 15 residues.